A single sample gave rise to the 25 T cell receptor beta chains below, sequenced in a study of response to subunit inactivated influenza vaccine. Via MiXCR, TCRdb re-called the RT-PCR reads, giving one row per CDR3 protein. The data show hundreds of thousands of distinct CDR3 sequences, approximately 14% seen once. The specimen was PBMCs from blood, collected about 13 days after vaccination. The receptors come from a man in his fifties who received an inactivated influenza vaccine.

This sequence joins TRBV4-1 and TRBJ2-5; the D gene is possibly TRBD2 (6 bases). V shed 4 bases and J shed 3 bases, with 15 bases lying between them. CDR3 length: 15 residues. Germline CDR1 reads MGHRA; CDR2 reads YSYEKL. The DNA for the CDR3 is TGCGCCAGCAGCCCCGTAGGGCGGGGTGAAGAGACCCAGTACTTC. Residues: CASSPVGRGEETQYF.

There are many counts of this clonotype. This sequence joins TRBV5-5 and TRBJ1-5; 8 nucleotides match TRBD1. J was trimmed by 6 bases and V by 4 bases; bases with no gene match: 9. In germline, CDR1 is SGHKS, CDR2 YYEKEE (reference sequence). The CDR3 is 15 amino acids. The CDR3 is CASSPGTGLSQPQHF. The CDR3 region has the DNA TGTGCCAGCAGCCCCGGGACAGGATTGAGTCAGCCCCAGCATTTT. The variable domain in full, completed from reference TRBV5-5 and TRBJ1-5, reads DAGVTQSPTHLIKTRGQQVTLRCSPISGHKSVSWYQQVLGQGPQFIFQYYEKEERGRGNFPDRFSARQFPNYSSELNVNALLLGDSALYLCASSPGTGLSQPQHFGDGTRLSIL.

This clonotype was seen more than once but under ten times. The V gene is TRBV7-2, the J gene TRBJ2-5; the D gene is possibly TRBD2 (6 bases). CDR3 length equals 14 residues. The germline V and J ends were trimmed by 0 bases and 7 bases, with 12 bases remaining between them. Germline V gene data show CDR1 as SGHTA and CDR2 as FQGNSA. CDR3 loop: CASSLAGRMGTQYF. CDR3 coding DNA: TGTGCCAGCAGCTTAGCTGGGAGGATGGGGACCCAGTACTTC.

This clonotype was recorded a few times. The CDR3 is CASSLRSPVSNQPQHF. CDR3 coding DNA: TGTGCCAGCAGCTTGAGAAGCCCTGTGAGCAATCAGCCCCAGCATTTT. This sequence joins TRBV5-6 and TRBJ1-5, with D unclear. V was cut by 1 base and J by 1 base, with 12 bases left in between. This CDR3 comprises 16 residues. The V gene's germline CDR1 is SGHDT and CDR2 YYEEEE.

The chain uses TRBV6-5 and TRBJ1-5; a possible D gene is TRBD1 (5 bases). V was trimmed by 0 bases and J by 7 bases, leaving 10 bases between them. The CDR3 covers 14 residues. The germline gives CDR1 MNHEY, CDR2 SVGAGI. Here the CDR3 reads CASSYSWGDQPQHF. The CDR3 DNA sequence: TGTGCCAGCAGTTACTCGTGGGGGGACCAGCCCCAGCATTTT.

This clonotype was observed a few times. For the CDR3, the DNA is TGTGCCAGCAGTTTATCCGGGACAGGGAGTGAAAAACTGTTTTTT. It codes for CASSLSGTGSEKLFF. The rearrangement links TRBV6-5 to TRBJ1-4, with 9 bases fitting TRBD1. Germline V gene data show CDR1 as MNHEY and CDR2 as SVGAGI. The CDR3 length is 15 residues. Germline trimming cut 4 bases from V and 7 bases from J; bases unmatched to any gene: 7.

The CDR3 is CASSKDRAETQYF. The CDR3 region has the DNA TGCGCCAGCAGCAAGGACAGGGCAGAGACCCAGTACTTC. The V gene is TRBV5-1, the J gene TRBJ2-5, with TRBD1 matching 8 bases. Per the germline V gene, CDR1 is SGHRS and CDR2 is YFSETQ. V was pared by 4 bases and J by 4 bases, with 3 bases of the junction left unmatched. The CDR3 runs to 13 residues.

This clonotype was detected a few times. The chain has TRBV4-2 and TRBJ2-7; D may be TRBD1 (6 bases). V lost 0 bases, J lost 2 bases, and 20 bases lay in between. The germline CDR1 and CDR2 sequences are LGHNA and YNFKEQ. This CDR3 comprises 18 residues. The DNA of the CDR3 is TGTGCCAGCAGCCAAGAGTATTTCCCAGGGGTCGACACCTACGAGCAGTACTTC. Amino acid sequence: CASSQEYFPGVDTYEQYF.

J is TRBJ1-4 and V is TRBV12-3 or TRBV12-4; weak D call: TRBD1 (5 bases). V was shortened by 1 base and J by 11 bases, with 17 bases between the two germline ends. This CDR3 is 15 amino acids long. The CDR3 DNA sequence: TGTGCCAGCAGTTTAGGGGGGACCTGGAGCGGGAAACTGTTTTTT. The encoded protein is CASSLGGTWSGKLFF.

At least ten counts were recorded for this clonotype. V usage is TRBV14 and J usage is TRBJ2-3; D unresolved. V dropped 0 bases and J dropped 2 bases, with 12 bases sitting between them. CDR3 length: 16 residues. CDR1 and CDR2 (germline): SGHDN, FVKESK. CDR3 DNA sequence: TGTGCCAGCAGCCAAGACGGAACTGCCAACACAGATACGCAGTATTTT. Amino acid sequence: CASSQDGTANTDTQYF.

The chain uses TRBV6-1 and TRBJ2-5; tentative D call: TRBD2 (6 bases). Germline assignment: CDR1 MNHNS and CDR2 SASEGT. The CDR3 loop spans 14 amino acids. Trimming pared 0 bases from V and 4 bases from J, leaving 9 bases between. The CDR3 loop is CASSEAHGGETQYF. The CDR3 DNA follows: TGTGCCAGCAGTGAAGCGCACGGGGGAGAGACCCAGTACTTC.

CDR3 in amino acids: CASSLTSGLNEQFF. CDR3 nucleotide sequence: TGTGCCAGCAGCTTGACTAGCGGGTTAAATGAGCAGTTCTTC. The rearrangement links TRBV7-9 to TRBJ2-1, with 10 bases aligning to TRBD2. CDR1 is SEHNR and CDR2 is FQNEAQ in the germline V gene (reference sequence). V lost 3 bases, J lost 7 bases, and 3 bases stayed unmatched. The CDR3 runs 14 residues.

This clonotype was counted a few times. The rearrangement uses TRBV5-1 and TRBJ1-1, with D perhaps matching TRBD1 (5 bases). Germline V gene data show CDR1 as SGHRS and CDR2 as YFSETQ. This CDR3 has 13 residues. V lost 0 bases and J lost 6, with 9 bases in between. The CDR3 spells CASSLGTRPEAFF. The CDR3 DNA reads as TGCGCCAGCAGCTTGGGGACAAGACCTGAAGCTTTCTTT.

This clonotype was observed a handful of times. This chain joins TRBV18 and TRBJ2-7; D gene ambiguous. Per germline, CDR1 KGHSH and CDR2 LQKENI. The V end was cut by 1 base, the J end by 4 bases, with 17 bases between. CDR3 length equals 16 residues. DNA for the CDR3: TGTGCCAGCTCACCACGTCTACTATCCGCTCCGTACGAGCAGTACTTC. Its translation is CASSPRLLSAPYEQYF.

The chain recombines TRBV24-1 with TRBJ2-1, with 10 bases fitting TRBD1. Germline CDR1 reads KGHDR; CDR2 reads SFDVKD. J gave up 6 bases and V 4 bases, and 8 bases lay outside the gene matches. This CDR3 is built from 16 residues. The DNA of the CDR3 is TGTGCCACCAGTGACACAGACAGGGGGCCCGGCAATGAGCAGTTCTTC. It codes for CATSDTDRGPGNEQFF.

J is TRBJ2-3 and V is TRBV4-2; no reliable D call. The CDR3 runs to 18 residues. Germline V CDR1 and CDR2: LGHNA, YNFKEQ. V dropped 1 base and J dropped 6 bases, with 23 bases sitting between them. CDR3 bases: TGTGCCAGCAGCCAAGTATATGGTCTTGCCGAAAGAGCGGATACGCAGTATTTT. This sequence encodes CASSQVYGLAERADTQYF.

This clonotype turned up a few times. J is TRBJ1-6 and V is TRBV7-2; TRBD1 matches at 11 bases. This CDR3 is 16 amino acids long. Unmatched junction bases numbered 5, after V lost 5 bases and J lost 5 bases. The germline CDR1 and CDR2 sequences are SGHTA and FQGNSA. As DNA, the CDR3 is TGTGCCAGCAGCCGGACAGGGGGCAGGAATAATTCACCCCTCCACTTT. Translating gives CASSRTGGRNNSPLHF.

The chain links TRBV5-1 to TRBJ2-1; D not certain. V lost 4 bases and J 5 bases, leaving 10 bases between the germline ends. The length of the CDR3 is 13 residues. Germline loops: CDR1 SGHRS, CDR2 YFSETQ. The CDR3 DNA is TGCGCCAGCAGCATGAGACCAAACAATGAGCAGTTCTTC. Translated, it gives CASSMRPNNEQFF. Together with reference TRBV5-1 and TRBJ2-1, the CDR3 gives the full variable domain: KAGVTQTPRYLIKTRGQQVTLSCSPISGHRSVSWYQQTPGQGLQFLFEYFSETQRNKGNFPGRFSGRQFSNSRSEMNVSTLELGDSALYLCASSMRPNNEQFFGPGTRLTVL.

This clonotype showed up just once. One junction end does not reproduce the germline sequence, and a read error may be involved. In nucleotides, the CDR3 is TGCAGTGCTCGACTAGCGGGCCGGGTAGTCGATAGGCAGTATTTT. Its translation is CSARLAGRVVDRQYF. V and J are TRBV20-1 and TRBJ2-3, with 10 bases aligning to TRBD2. Germline CDR1 and CDR2: DFQATT and SNEGSKA (reference sequence). This CDR3 has 15 residues.

The table lists this clonotype with a few counts. The V gene is TRBV12-3 or TRBV12-4, the J gene TRBJ2-7, with D hard to call. Trimming stripped 7 bases from V and 5 bases from J, with 9 bases between. This CDR3 comprises 11 residues. CDR3 DNA: TGTGCCAGCACCAACTACGACGAGCAGTACTTC. Translation: CASTNYDEQYF.

DNA for the CDR3: TGTGCCAGCAGCTTAGCTGACGGAGCCAAAAACATTCAGTACTTC. It encodes CASSLADGAKNIQYF. The J gene is TRBJ2-4, the V gene TRBV7-9, with no clear D. Germline lookup yields CDR1 SEHNR and CDR2 FQNEAQ (reference sequence). V was cut by 0 bases and J by 0 bases, with 6 bases left in between. The CDR3 is 15 amino acids. The variable domain in full, completed from reference TRBV7-9 and TRBJ2-4, reads DTGVSQNPRHKITKRGQNVTFRCDPISEHNRLYWYRQTLGQGPEFLTYFQNEAQLEKSRLLSDRFSAERPKGSFSTLEIQRTEQGDSAMYLCASSLADGAKNIQYFGAGTRLSVL.

V usage is TRBV5-1 and J usage is TRBJ2-5; 10 bases are shared with TRBD1. The germline CDR1 and CDR2 sequences are SGHRS and YFSETQ. This CDR3 contains 16 residues. Trimming at V came to 0 bases and at J to 4 bases, leaving 6 bases not matched to a gene. The CDR3 DNA reads as TGCGCCAGCAGCTTGGGGACAGGGGGAACCCCAGAGACCCAGTACTTC. Amino acids: CASSLGTGGTPETQYF.

The gene calls are TRBV5-6 and TRBJ2-5, with D perhaps matching TRBD1 or TRBD2 (7 bases each). The CDR3 totals 16 residues. Per germline, CDR1 SGHDT and CDR2 YYEEEE. The V gene lost 0 bases and the J gene lost 3 bases, with 15 bases spanning the gap. The CDR3 spells CASSLVPQGGEETQYF. CDR3 bases: TGTGCCAGCAGCTTGGTACCCCAGGGGGGGGAAGAGACCCAGTACTTC.

The chain employs TRBV12-3 or TRBV12-4 and TRBJ2-2; unclear D gene. This CDR3 has 12 residues. V gave up 6 bases and J gave up 4 bases, with 6 bases separating them. Written as DNA, the CDR3 is TGTGCCAGCAGCTGGGTCACCGGGGAGCTGTTTTTT. Translated: CASSWVTGELFF.

This clonotype was counted many times. This sequence joins TRBV12-3 or TRBV12-4 and TRBJ2-1; 7 nucleotides match TRBD2. V lost 2 bases to trimming and J lost 9 bases; unmatched junction nucleotides: 4. CDR3 length: 13 residues. The CDR3 DNA sequence: TGTGCCAGCAGTTTAACATCGGGGGGTGAGCAGTTCTTC. Residues: CASSLTSGGEQFF.